Presented here are 22 T cell receptor beta chains from one specimen sequenced in a study of blood T cell repertoires in COVID-19 (dated by TCRdb to the early 2020s). The receptor library was made with the immunoSEQ multiplex PCR assay. TCRdb provides this immuneACCESS table in a form limited to in-frame rearrangements. Some clones are lacking; in checked studies, under half of them reflect an unresolved V gene, and why the rest are absent is not known. Within this sample are some 65,000 clones, with roughly 92% of them counted one time only. The ten largest clones add up to about 3% of the sample. The sequencing sample was made of peripheral blood. These TCRs come from a man between 65 and 79 years old with active COVID-19.

This chain uses TRBV5-4 with TRBJ1-2; 7 bases map to TRBD1. The CDR3 is 15 residues long. Germline lookup yields CDR1 SGHNT and CDR2 YYREEE (reference sequence). V trimming: 4 bases; J trimming: 2 bases; junction bases outside the gene matches: 8. The CDR3 coding sequence is TGTGCCAGCAGCATCGGACAGGCCCCCAACTATGGCTACACCTTC. It yields the protein CASSIGQAPNYGYTF. The entire variable domain, with the rest obtained from reference TRBV5-4 and TRBJ1-2, is as follows: ETGVTQSPTHLIKTRGQQVTLRCSSQSGHNTVSWYQQALGQGPQFIFQYYREEENGRGNFPPRFSGLQFPNYSSELNVNALELDDSALYLCASSIGQAPNYGYTFGSGTRLTVV.

The rearrangement joins TRBV11-2 to TRBJ2-3, with TRBD2 as a possible D gene (5 bases). CDR3 length: 14 amino acids. Germline V gene lookup returns CDR1 SGHAT and CDR2 FQNNGV. Deletions cut 0 bases from V and 4 bases from J, with 8 bases between. CDR3 sequence reads: CASSLDPGSDTQYF. CDR3 in DNA: TGTGCCAGCAGCTTAGACCCGGGGTCAGATACGCAGTATTTT.

The V and J genes are TRBV19 and TRBJ2-7; 8 bases match TRBD2. Trimming removed 9 bases from V and 3 bases from J; junction bases left unmatched: 13. From germline, CDR1 is LNHDA and CDR2 SQIVND (reference sequence). The length of the CDR3 is 15 residues. This CDR3 reads CASQWGRGASYEQYF. The CDR3 nucleotides read TGTGCCAGCCAATGGGGGCGGGGGGCAAGCTACGAGCAGTACTTC.

J is TRBJ2-1 and V is TRBV28, with 8 positions matching TRBD2. Trimming at V came to 4 bases and at J to 0 bases, leaving 2 bases not matched to a gene. CDR1 is MDHEN, CDR2 SYDVKM, per germline. The CDR3 runs to 15 residues. The CDR3 protein is CASSSAGGSYNEQFF. CDR3 sequence (DNA): TGTGCCAGCAGTTCGGCGGGGGGCTCCTACAATGAGCAGTTCTTC. Drawing the rest from reference TRBV28 and TRBJ2-1, the complete variable domain is DVKVTQSSRYLVKRTGEKVFLECVQDMDHENMFWYRQDPGLGLRLIYFSYDVKMKEKGDIPEGYSVSREKKERFSLILESASTNQTSMYLCASSSAGGSYNEQFFGPGTRLTVL.

The rearrangement uses TRBV5-4 and TRBJ2-5, with 9 positions matching TRBD1. The CDR3 has 14 residues. CDR1 and CDR2 from the germline V gene are SGHNT and YYREEE (reference sequence). V was pared by 4 bases and J by 5 bases, with 6 bases of the junction left unmatched. In nucleotides, the CDR3 is TGTGCCAGCAGCAGGGGACAGGGTTGGGAGACCCAGTACTTC. This codes for CASSRGQGWETQYF.

About this clone: Other DNA sequences in this specimen translate into the identical CDR3. The rearrangement uses TRBV20-1 and TRBJ2-3; weak D call: TRBD2 (7 bases). Germline CDR1 DFQATT, CDR2 SNEGSKA (reference sequence). This CDR3 is 15 amino acids long. V dropped 4 bases and J dropped 6 bases, with 20 bases sitting between them. The CDR3 protein is CSAIERRGAIDTQYF. The CDR3 DNA reads TGCAGTGCTATTGAGCGACGGGGGGCCATCGATACGCAGTATTTT.

The gene calls are TRBV5-5 and TRBJ2-2; no clear D gene. Germline V CDR1 and CDR2: SGHKS, YYEKEE (reference sequence). The CDR3 sequence is 13 residues long. Trimming pared 1 base from V and 4 bases from J, leaving 5 bases between. CDR3 coding DNA: TGTGCCAGCAGCTTGACGGGCACCGGGGAGCTGTTTTTT. This codes for CASSLTGTGELFF.

This chain connects TRBV7-9 to TRBJ1-1, with TRBD1 identical over 9 bases. Per the germline V gene, CDR1 is SEHNR and CDR2 is FQNEAQ (reference sequence). This CDR3 is 18 amino acids long. Trimming cost V 4 bases and J 0 bases; bases outside gene matches: 12. The CDR3 nucleotides are TGTGCCAGCAGCTCTCAACGTCCCGGGACAGGGATGAACACTGAAGCTTTCTTT. Its protein is CASSSQRPGTGMNTEAFF.

The V call is TRBV6-2 or TRBV6-3, the J call TRBJ2-7; possibly TRBD2 for D (6 bases). The V end was cut by 0 bases, the J end by 1 base, with 7 bases between. The CDR3 sequence is 14 residues long. Germline values: CDR1 MNHEY, CDR2 SVGEGT. In nucleotides, the CDR3 is TGTGCCAGCAGTTACTCGCGGGGATCCTACGAGCAGTACGTC. Translating gives CASSYSRGSYEQYV.

This clone appeared a single time. V is TRBV7-3 and J is TRBJ2-1; D uncertain. From germline, CDR1 is SGHTA and CDR2 FQGTGA. The CDR3 is made up of 14 amino acids. Between the trimmed V and J ends, which lost 6 bases and 4 bases, there was a span of 13 bases. The CDR3 sequence: CASRQNDIYNEQFF. The CDR3 coding sequence is TGTGCCAGCAGACAAAATGACATTTACAATGAGCAGTTCTTC. The entire variable domain, with the rest obtained from reference TRBV7-3 and TRBJ2-1, is as follows: GAGVSQTPSNKVTEKGKYVELRCDPISGHTALYWYRQSLGQGPEFLIYFQGTGAADDSGLPNDRFFAVRPEGSVSTLKIQRTERGDSAVYLCASRQNDIYNEQFFGPGTRLTVL.

The rearrangement uses TRBV7-6 and TRBJ1-2, with D tentatively TRBD1 (6 bases). The germline CDR1 and CDR2 sequences are SGHVS and FNYEAQ. Trimming took off 1 base at V and 7 bases at J, with 10 bases between the two ends. The CDR3 runs to 13 residues. The CDR3 sequence: CASSLGAGAGYTF. The CDR3 DNA sequence: TGTGCCAGCAGCTTAGGGGCAGGGGCTGGCTACACCTTC.

V usage is TRBV28 and J usage is TRBJ1-2, with a possible D match to TRBD1 (5 bases). The V gene's germline CDR1 is MDHEN and CDR2 SYDVKM. The germline V and J ends were trimmed by 7 bases and 4 bases, with 16 bases remaining between them. The CDR3 sequence is 14 residues long. CDR3 amino acids: CASTSGGLVYGYTF. Written as DNA, the CDR3 is TGTGCCAGCACCTCGGGGGGGTTGGTCTATGGCTACACCTTC.

The chain employs TRBV20-1 and TRBJ2-1; D is unresolved. This CDR3 comprises 10 residues. Germline values: CDR1 DFQATT, CDR2 SNEGSKA (reference sequence). Trimming pared 5 bases from V and 12 bases from J, leaving 11 bases between. The CDR3 sequence: CSALGSGQFF. The CDR3 nucleotides are TGCAGTGCTCTAGGATCTGGGCAGTTCTTC.

The V and J genes are TRBV3-1 (or the pseudogene TRBV3-2) and TRBJ1-2; 9 nucleotides align to TRBD1. Unmatched junction bases numbered 10, after V lost 8 bases and J lost 6 bases. The CDR3 runs to 14 residues. The V gene's germline CDR1 is LGHDT and CDR2 YNNKEL (reference sequence). CDR3 sequence (DNA): TGTGCCAGCCGAGTAGGACAGGGGTCCAATGGCTACACCTTC. Translated: CASRVGQGSNGYTF.

This rearrangement joins TRBV28 to TRBJ1-3; D gene ambiguous. Trimming pared 6 bases from V and 0 bases from J, leaving 9 bases between. This CDR3 is built from 14 residues. Germline CDR1 reads MDHEN; CDR2 reads SYDVKM. The CDR3 nucleotides are TGTGCCAGCAGAGCCGGGAGCTCTGGAAACACCATATATTTT. It is translated as CASRAGSSGNTIYF.

V and J are TRBV11-2 and TRBJ2-7; 12 nucleotides line up with TRBD2. Germline lookup yields CDR1 SGHAT and CDR2 FQNNGV. The CDR3 loop spans 15 amino acids. Trimming removed 3 bases from V and 1 base from J; junction bases left unmatched: 1. The CDR3 loop reads CASSLTSGGSYEQYF. The CDR3 DNA is TGTGCCAGCAGCTTGACTAGCGGGGGTTCCTACGAGCAGTACTTC.

This chain connects TRBV3-1 (or the pseudogene TRBV3-2) to TRBJ1-1; D uncertain. Trimming stripped 1 base from V and 1 base from J, with 7 bases between. CDR1 and CDR2 from the germline V gene are LGHDT and YNNKEL (reference sequence). This CDR3 contains 14 residues. CDR3 sequence (DNA): TGTGCCAGCAGCCAAGTCCGGGGGAACACTGAAGCTTTCTTT. Protein product: CASSQVRGNTEAFF.

The genes are TRBV19 and TRBJ2-2; TRBD1 aligns across 9 bases. The CDR3 length is 16 residues. The junction had 12 bases not matched to a gene; V was cut back by 8 bases and J by 5 bases. Germline lookup yields CDR1 LNHDA and CDR2 SQIVND (reference sequence). CDR3 DNA sequence: TGTGCCAGTTACCCGGCAGGGACAGGGCGGACCGGGGAGCTGTTTTTT. It specifies CASYPAGTGRTGELFF.

J is TRBJ2-2 and V is TRBV28, with 7 bases fitting TRBD1. The ends lost 3 bases at V and 6 bases at J; junction bases unmatched: 1. This CDR3 contains 13 residues. Germline CDR1 is MDHEN and CDR2 is SYDVKM. The CDR3: CASSFGTAGELFF. The CDR3 DNA reads TGTGCCAGCAGTTTCGGGACAGCCGGGGAGCTGTTTTTT.

The chain couples TRBV19 to TRBJ1-4, with unresolved D. This CDR3 is built from 13 residues. Germline loops: CDR1 LNHDA, CDR2 SQIVND (reference sequence). V was trimmed by 5 bases and J by 8 bases, leaving 12 bases between them. In nucleotides, the CDR3 is TGTGCCAGTAGTCAGAGGGAGGGCGAAAAACTGTTTTTT. Translation: CASSQREGEKLFF.

The chain couples TRBV6-1 to TRBJ2-7; 11 nucleotides line up with TRBD2. The V gene end was trimmed by 0 bases and the J gene end by 6 bases; junction bases not matched to a gene: 13. The germline CDR1 and CDR2 sequences are MNHNS and SASEGT. CDR3 length: 18 residues. CDR3 protein: CASSEAPSGGFRGAEQYV. CDR3 nucleotide sequence: TGTGCCAGCAGTGAAGCGCCTAGCGGGGGGTTCAGGGGGGCCGAGCAGTACGTC.

The chain has TRBV29-1 and TRBJ1-2; D possibly corresponds to TRBD1 (5 bases). The length of the CDR3 is 11 residues. V lost 3 bases, J lost 7 bases, and 9 bases lay in between. The germline CDR1 and CDR2 sequences are SQVTM and ANQGSEA. CDR3 nucleotide sequence: TGCAGCGTTGACAGGGCTGGTGGCTACACCTTC. It specifies CSVDRAGGYTF.